This T cell receptor beta chain comes out of a study of T cell responses to AZD1222 COVID-19 vaccine. Germline V gene data show CDR1 as KGHSH and CDR2 as LQKENI. The CDR3 consists of 13 residues. V was cut by 3 bases and J by 2 bases, with 4 bases left in between. Method: immunoSEQ multiplex PCR; TCRdb's copy keeps in-frame clones and lacks some. The sample has almost 70,000 clones, roughly 83% seen once. The sequence was obtained from an adult who received the AZD1222 COVID-19 vaccine. This rearrangement joins TRBV18 to TRBJ2-2; unclear D gene. Here the sequenced sample was peripheral blood, taken 28 days after the second AZD1222 dose. The CDR3 nucleotides are TGTGCCAGCTCACCTCCTAACACCGGGGAGCTGTTTTTT. This encodes CASSPPNTGELFF.